The source of this T cell receptor beta chain is a study of control samples from healthy donors and cancer patients. This CDR3 has 14 amino acids. CDR1 and CDR2 (germline): MRHNA, SNTAGT. Trimming shortened V by 6 bases and J by 0 bases, and 11 bases separated the two germline ends. Clones were sequenced by immunoSEQ multiplex PCR, and TCRdb holds only the in-frame ones, with some missing. The sample includes some 150,000 clones, about 90% of them seen just once. This receptor was taken from a young man in good health. The sequenced sample consisted of blood. The rearrangement uses TRBV6-4 and TRBJ1-1; D not resolved. Written as DNA, the CDR3 is TGTGCCAGCAGACCTAGTACCTTGAACACTGAAGCTTTCTTT. Translation: CASRPSTLNTEAFF.